This T cell receptor beta chain was recovered during a study of T cell responses to AZD1222 COVID-19 vaccine. Study outcomes and limitations: Only a handful of AZD1222 recipients were seropositive at baseline. Females outnumbered males among donors, who were mostly white British; clonal diversity was possibly underestimated.

The protocol was immunoSEQ multiplex PCR, while the TCRdb copy is restricted to in-frame clones and leaves out a portion. The sample consists of fewer than 150,000 clones, approximately 80% of them appearing once. The CDR3 is 13 residues long. V lost 4 bases and J 6 bases, leaving 12 bases between the germline ends. Germline V lookup: CDR1 SGHTA, CDR2 FQGTGA. Worth noting for this clone: Its target is not known.

The receptor was derived from an adult in good health. The source material was peripheral blood, sampled on day 0 of AZD1222 vaccination. The chain recombines TRBV7-3 with TRBJ1-1; possible D gene TRBD1, 5 bases. CDR3 DNA: TGTGCCAGCAGCTCGACAGTAGGGTCTGAAGCTTTCTTT. Translation gives CASSSTVGSEAFF.